This is a list of T cell receptor beta chains from one sample in a study of T cell repertoires in cytomegalovirus infection. TCRdb re-called the reads through MiXCR, storing one row per CDR3 protein. Of 650,000 to 900,000 distinct CDR3 sequences in the sample, almost 30% are singletons; the top ten hold around 13%. These TCRs are of unknown antigen specificity. Specimen: cultured CD8+ T cells from PBMCs, collected from culture after CMV antigen stimulation. These receptors were taken from a human donor in good health (CMV status not recorded). Some clones in this sample may be carry-over from other donors' samples. Both conserved end residues are part of each CDR3. Each record gives: clone size, J gene, V gene, CDR3 protein. Size tells how often a clone was seen (once, few, many) or the class of an expanded clone, and some rows leave it out.

size: many; J: TRBJ1-2; V: TRBV7-3; CDR3: CASSKQGYGYTF
size: few; J: TRBJ2-2; V: TRBV6-2/TRBV6-3; CDR3: CASSYDGGIGRLTGELFF
size: NA; J: TRBJ1-1; V: TRBV6-5; CDR3: CASSVDSYTEAFF
size: NA; J: TRBJ1-6; V: TRBV6-2/TRBV6-3; CDR3: CASSWRGWYSPLHF
size: few; J: TRBJ2-2; V: TRBV7-6; CDR3: CARIDEATGELFF
size: NA; J: TRBJ2-7; V: TRBV7-9; CDR3: CASSLGMGNSYEQYF
size: few; J: TRBJ2-5; V: TRBV7-8; CDR3: CAITNGGVETQYF
size: few; J: TRBJ1-3; V: TRBV27; CDR3: CASSSNSGGFGNTIYF
size: NA; J: TRBJ2-1; V: TRBV7-6; CDR3: CASTPTGPINEQFF
size: many; J: TRBJ2-5; V: TRBV12-3/TRBV12-4; CDR3: CASSPRDSQETQYF
size: NA; J: TRBJ2-7; V: TRBV15; CDR3: CATSAGTGRNEQYF
size: NA; J: TRBJ2-1; V: TRBV4-2; CDR3: CASREGGVNEQFF
size: few; J: TRBJ1-5; V: TRBV6-1; CDR3: CASSEASTANQPQHF
size: few; J: TRBJ1-2; V: TRBV7-3; CDR3: CASSKGPVGYTF
size: many; J: TRBJ2-5; V: TRBV6-5; CDR3: CASSYSRYQETQYF
size: once; J: TRBJ2-5; V: TRBV12-5; CDR3: CASGLSPGSQETQYF
size: NA; J: TRBJ2-3; V: TRBV29-1; CDR3: CSVVTSDTQYF
size: NA; J: TRBJ1-1; V: TRBV10-3; CDR3: CAISDGVSDTEAFF
size: few; J: TRBJ1-2; V: TRBV12-3/TRBV12-4; CDR3: CASSLDNIPNYGYTF
size: NA; J: TRBJ2-2; V: TRBV4-1; CDR3: CASSPTEYTGELFF